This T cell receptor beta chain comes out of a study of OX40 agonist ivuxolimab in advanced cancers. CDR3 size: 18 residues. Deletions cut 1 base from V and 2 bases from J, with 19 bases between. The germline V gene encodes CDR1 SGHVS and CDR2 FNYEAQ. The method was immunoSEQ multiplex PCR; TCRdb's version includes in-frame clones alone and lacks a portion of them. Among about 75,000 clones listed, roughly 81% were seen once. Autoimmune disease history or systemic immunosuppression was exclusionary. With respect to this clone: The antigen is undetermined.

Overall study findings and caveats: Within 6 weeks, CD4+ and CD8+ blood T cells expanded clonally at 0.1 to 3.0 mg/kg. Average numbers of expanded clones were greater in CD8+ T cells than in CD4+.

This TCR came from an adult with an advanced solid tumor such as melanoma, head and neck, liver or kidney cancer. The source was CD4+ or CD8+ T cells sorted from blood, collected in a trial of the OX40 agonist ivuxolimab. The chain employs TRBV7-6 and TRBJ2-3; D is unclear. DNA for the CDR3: TGTGCCAGCAGCTTAGACACTAAGAGCGCTAGGTTCACAGATACGCAGTATTTT. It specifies CASSLDTKSARFTDTQYF.